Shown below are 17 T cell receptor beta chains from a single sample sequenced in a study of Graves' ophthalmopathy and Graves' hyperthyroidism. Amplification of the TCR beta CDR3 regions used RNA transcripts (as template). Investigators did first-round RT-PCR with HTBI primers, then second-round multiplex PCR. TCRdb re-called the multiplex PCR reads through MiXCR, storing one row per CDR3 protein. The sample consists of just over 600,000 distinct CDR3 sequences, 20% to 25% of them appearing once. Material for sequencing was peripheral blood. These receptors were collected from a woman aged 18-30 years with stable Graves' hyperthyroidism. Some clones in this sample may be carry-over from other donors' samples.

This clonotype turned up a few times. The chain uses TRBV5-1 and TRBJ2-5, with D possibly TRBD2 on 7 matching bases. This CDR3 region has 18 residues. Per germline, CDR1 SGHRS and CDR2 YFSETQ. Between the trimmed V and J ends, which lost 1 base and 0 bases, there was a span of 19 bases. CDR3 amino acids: CASSLNSGAGVYQETQYF. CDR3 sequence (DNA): TGCGCCAGCAGCTTGAACTCGGGGGCGGGGGTCTACCAAGAGACCCAGTACTTC.

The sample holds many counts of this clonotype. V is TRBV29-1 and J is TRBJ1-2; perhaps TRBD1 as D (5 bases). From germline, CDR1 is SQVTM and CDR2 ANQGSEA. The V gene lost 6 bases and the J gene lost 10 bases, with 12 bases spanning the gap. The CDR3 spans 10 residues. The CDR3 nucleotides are TGCAGCGTGGATCCAGGGTCCTACACCTTC. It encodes CSVDPGSYTF.

The CDR3 nucleotides read TGTGCCAGCAGCGAGGTCGTAGTACGTGAGCAGTACTTC. Translating it yields CASSEVVVREQYF. The chain combines TRBV7-6 with TRBJ2-7, with D uncertain. Between the trimmed V and J ends, which lost 5 bases and 7 bases, there was a span of 15 bases. CDR3 length: 13 amino acids. Looked up from germline, CDR1 is SGHVS and CDR2 is FNYEAQ. The entire variable domain, with the rest obtained from reference TRBV7-6 and TRBJ2-7, is as follows: GAGVSQSPRYKVTKRGQDVALRCDPISGHVSLYWYRQALGQGPEFLTYFNYEAQQDKSGLPNDRFSAERPEGSISTLTIQRTEQRDSAMYRCASSEVVVREQYFGPGTRLTVT.

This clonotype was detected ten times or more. The CDR3 DNA reads TGTGCCAGCACACCTAACACGCAGGGCCCCTATGGCTACACCTTC. This sequence encodes CASTPNTQGPYGYTF. The rearrangement links TRBV6-1 to TRBJ1-2; maybe TRBD1 (5 bases). The CDR3 runs 15 residues. The germline V and J ends were trimmed by 7 bases and 4 bases, with 19 bases remaining between them. The germline V gene has CDR1 MNHNS and CDR2 SASEGT.

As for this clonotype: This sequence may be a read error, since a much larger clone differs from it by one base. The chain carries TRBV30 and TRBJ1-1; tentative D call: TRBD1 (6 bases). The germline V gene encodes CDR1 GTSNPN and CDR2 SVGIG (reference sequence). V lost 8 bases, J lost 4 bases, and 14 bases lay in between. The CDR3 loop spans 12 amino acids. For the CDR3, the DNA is TGTGCCCGGATACAGGGCGCCACTGAAGCTTTCTTT. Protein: CARIQGATEAFF. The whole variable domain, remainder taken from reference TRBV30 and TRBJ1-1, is SQTIHQWPATLVQPVGSPLSLECTVEGTSNPNLYWYRQAAGRGLQLLFYSVGIGQISSEVPQNLSASRPQDRQFILSSKKLLLSDSGFYLCARIQGATEAFFGQGTRLTVV.

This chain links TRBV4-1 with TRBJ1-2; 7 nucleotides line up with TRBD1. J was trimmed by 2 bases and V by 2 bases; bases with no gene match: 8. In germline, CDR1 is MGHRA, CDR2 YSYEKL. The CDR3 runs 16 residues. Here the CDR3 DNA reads TGCGCCAGCAGCCAATCTCCGGGACAGAAGAACTATGGCTACACCTTC. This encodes CASSQSPGQKNYGYTF.

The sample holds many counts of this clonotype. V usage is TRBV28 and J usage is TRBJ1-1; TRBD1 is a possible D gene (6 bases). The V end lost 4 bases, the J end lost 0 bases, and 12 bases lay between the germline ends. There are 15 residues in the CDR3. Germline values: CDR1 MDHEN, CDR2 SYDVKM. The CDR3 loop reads CASSSRTEMNTEAFF. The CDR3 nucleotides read TGTGCCAGCAGTTCACGGACAGAAATGAACACTGAAGCTTTCTTT.

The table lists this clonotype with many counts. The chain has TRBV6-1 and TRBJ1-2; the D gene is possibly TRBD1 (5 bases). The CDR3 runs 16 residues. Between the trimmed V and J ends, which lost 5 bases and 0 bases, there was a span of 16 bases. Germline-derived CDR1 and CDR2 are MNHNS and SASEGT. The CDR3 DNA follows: TGTGCCAGCAGTAAAAGCGGGGGACGGCCTAACTATGGCTACACCTTC. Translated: CASSKSGGRPNYGYTF.

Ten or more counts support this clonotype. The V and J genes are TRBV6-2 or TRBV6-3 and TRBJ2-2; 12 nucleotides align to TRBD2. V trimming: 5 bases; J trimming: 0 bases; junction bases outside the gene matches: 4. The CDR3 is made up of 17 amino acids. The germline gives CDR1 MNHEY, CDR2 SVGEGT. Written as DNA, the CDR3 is TGTGCCAGCAGTCGACTAGCGGGGGCCGCGAACACCGGGGAGCTGTTTTTT. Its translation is CASSRLAGAANTGELFF.

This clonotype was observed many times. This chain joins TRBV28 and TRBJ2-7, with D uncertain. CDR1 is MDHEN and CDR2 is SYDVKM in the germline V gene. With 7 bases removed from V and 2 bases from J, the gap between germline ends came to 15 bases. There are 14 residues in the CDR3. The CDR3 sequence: CASIPRTATYEQYF. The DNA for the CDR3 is TGTGCCAGCATCCCTCGGACGGCCACCTACGAGCAGTACTTC.

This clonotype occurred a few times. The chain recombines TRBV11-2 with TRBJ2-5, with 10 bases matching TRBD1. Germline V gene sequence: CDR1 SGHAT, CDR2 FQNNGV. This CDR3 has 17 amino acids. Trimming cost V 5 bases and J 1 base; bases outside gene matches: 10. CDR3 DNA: TGTGCCAGCAGCCGATCCGACAGGGGGCAGGCCCAAGAGACCCAGTACTTC. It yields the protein CASSRSDRGQAQETQYF.

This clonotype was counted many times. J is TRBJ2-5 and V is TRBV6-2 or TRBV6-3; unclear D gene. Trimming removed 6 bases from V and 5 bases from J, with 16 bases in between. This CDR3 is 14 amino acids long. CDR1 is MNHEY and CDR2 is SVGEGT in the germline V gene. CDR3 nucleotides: TGTGCCAGCAGCCACCCCCACCGGCCGGAGACCCAGTACTTC. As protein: CASSHPHRPETQYF.

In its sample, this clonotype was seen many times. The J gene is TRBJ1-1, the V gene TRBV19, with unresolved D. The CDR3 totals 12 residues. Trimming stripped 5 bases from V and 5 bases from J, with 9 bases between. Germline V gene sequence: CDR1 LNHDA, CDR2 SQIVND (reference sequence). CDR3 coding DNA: TGTGCCAGTAGTGGCTGGTGGACTGAAGCTTTCTTT. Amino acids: CASSGWWTEAFF.

DNA of the CDR3: TGCAGTGCTAGCGACACCAGACTCCTCCAAGAGACCCAGTACTTC. It yields the protein CSASDTRLLQETQYF. V usage is TRBV20-1 and J usage is TRBJ2-5; D is unresolved. The CDR3 consists of 15 residues. V was pared by 3 bases and J by 1 base, with 15 bases between. The germline gives CDR1 DFQATT, CDR2 SNEGSKA (reference sequence).

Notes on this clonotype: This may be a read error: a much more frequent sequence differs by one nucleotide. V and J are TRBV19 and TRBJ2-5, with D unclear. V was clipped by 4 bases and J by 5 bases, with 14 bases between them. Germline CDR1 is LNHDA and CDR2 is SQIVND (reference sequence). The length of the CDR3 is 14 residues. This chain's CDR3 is CASSSLLGTETQYF. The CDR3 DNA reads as TGTGCCAGTAGTAGTCTGCTGGGAACGGAGACCCAGTACTTC. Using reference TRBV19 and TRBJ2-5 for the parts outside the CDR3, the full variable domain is DGGITQSPKYLFRKEGQNVTLSCEQNLNHDAMYWYRQDPGQGLRLIYYSQIVNDFQKGDIAEGYSVSREKKESFPLTVTSAQKNPTAFYLCASSSLLGTETQYFGPGTRLLVL.

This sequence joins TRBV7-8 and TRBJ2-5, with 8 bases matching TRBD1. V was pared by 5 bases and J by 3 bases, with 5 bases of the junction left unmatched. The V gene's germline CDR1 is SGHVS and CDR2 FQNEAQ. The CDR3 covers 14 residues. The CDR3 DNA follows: TGTGCCAGCAGCCTTCAGACAGGGGAAGAGACCCAGTACTTC. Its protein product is CASSLQTGEETQYF.

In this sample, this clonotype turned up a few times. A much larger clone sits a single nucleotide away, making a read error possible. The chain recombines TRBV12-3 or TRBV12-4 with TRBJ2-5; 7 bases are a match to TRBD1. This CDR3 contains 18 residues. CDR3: CASNSLPPQWAGGETKYF. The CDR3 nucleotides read TGTGCCAGCAACTCGCTTCCCCCCCAGTGGGCAGGGGGAGAGACCAAGTACTTC.